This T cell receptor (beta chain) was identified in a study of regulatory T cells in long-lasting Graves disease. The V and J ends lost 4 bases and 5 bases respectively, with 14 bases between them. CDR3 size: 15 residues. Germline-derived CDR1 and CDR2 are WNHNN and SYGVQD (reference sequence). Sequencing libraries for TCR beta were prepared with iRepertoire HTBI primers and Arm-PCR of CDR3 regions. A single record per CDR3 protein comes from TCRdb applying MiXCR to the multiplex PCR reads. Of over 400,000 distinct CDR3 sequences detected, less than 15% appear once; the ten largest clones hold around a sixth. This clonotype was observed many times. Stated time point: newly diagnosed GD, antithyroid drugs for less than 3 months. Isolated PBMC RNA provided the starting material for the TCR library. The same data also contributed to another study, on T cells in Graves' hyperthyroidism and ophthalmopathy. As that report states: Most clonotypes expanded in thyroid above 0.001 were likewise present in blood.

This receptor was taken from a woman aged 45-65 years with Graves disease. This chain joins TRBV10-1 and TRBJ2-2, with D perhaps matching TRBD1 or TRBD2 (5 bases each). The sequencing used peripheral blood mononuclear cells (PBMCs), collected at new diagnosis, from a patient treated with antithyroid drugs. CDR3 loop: CASSARGPKTGELFF. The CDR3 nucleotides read TGCGCCAGCAGTGCACGGGGACCTAAAACCGGGGAGCTGTTTTTT.